This T cell receptor (beta chain) originates from a study of spatial heterogeneity in lung cancer. Overall study: Beta-chain sequences consistently outnumbered alpha-chain sequences in detection. Raw reads contained each unique TCR and UMI combination more than ten times on average.

In the library, each TCR cDNA molecule bore its own unique molecular identifier. TCRdb independently ran MiXCR on the 5' RACE reads; one entry per CDR3 protein. The top ten clones hold less than 15% of a sample with fewer than 55,000 distinct CDR3 sequences, 7.6% of them seen once. This CDR3 spans 13 amino acids. Trimming removed 6 bases at V and 5 bases at J, with 13 bases between. As concerns this clonotype: The target antigen is unknown.

Indicated time point: sample taken at primary tumor resection. Whole RNA, which was extracted from tumor, nontumor lung tissue or frozen PBMC, was sequenced without any cell sorting. Study findings and constraints: Expanded tumor TCRs that were ubiquitous appeared in blood more at resection than follow-up.

Sequencing was performed on PBMCs, taken at surgery. This sequence was found in a female donor with early-stage non-small cell lung cancer. V and J are TRBV12-3 or TRBV12-4 and TRBJ2-5; D remains unclear. The chain's CDR3 is CASRQEVQETQYF. Written as DNA, the CDR3 is TGTGCCAGCAGACAAGAGGTTCAGGAGACCCAGTACTTC.